The sequence of this T cell receptor (beta chain) was determined in a study of low-dose radiotherapy and immunotherapy resistance in tumors. Study-wide background: Given every two weeks, intravenous cyclophosphamide 200 mg/m2 preceded radiation and immunotherapy by one day. From cycle 1 day 1, patients took oral aspirin 300 mg every day for four cycles.

Stated time point: before trial treatment. Donors were given nivolumab, ipilimumab, aspirin, low-dose cyclophosphamide and low-dose radiotherapy. The sample holds many counts of this clonotype. The PCR that amplified TCRs ran for 20 to 25 cycles, relying on a constant-region primer and a V-primer adapter. MiXCR was run by TCRdb on the reads, yielding one entry per CDR3 protein. The sample has under 60,000 distinct CDR3 sequences; 10% to 15% are singletons. J lost 5 bases, V lost 3 bases, and 7 bases had no gene match. CDR3 length: 15 residues. From germline, CDR1 is MDHEN and CDR2 SYDVKM. The gene calls are TRBV28 and TRBJ2-7; 10 bases agree with TRBD1. The starting material was PBMCs, obtained before treatment. The clonotype originates from a female donor with ovarian cancer. The CDR3 DNA reads as TGTGCCAGCAGTTTTCCCCCGGGACAGGGGAACGAGCAGTACTTC. This translates into CASSFPPGQGNEQYF.